This T cell receptor (beta chain) was obtained from a study of T cell repertoires in cytomegalovirus infection. At the level of the study: Public TCR beta signatures were indicative of both CMV infection and a matching HLA type.

The CDR3 spans 15 residues. Trimming left V 6 bases short and J 14 bases short, with 26 bases between. Via MiXCR, TCRdb re-called the reads, giving one row per CDR3 protein. The top ten clones hold roughly 50% of a sample with some 560,000 distinct CDR3 sequences, almost 40% of them seen once. As for this clonotype: Its antigen is unknown.

The rearrangement uses TRBV12-3 or TRBV12-4 and TRBJ2-1; D possibly corresponds to TRBD2 (5 bases). This sample comprised cultured PBMCs, obtained from culture after CMV antigen stimulation. The origin of this receptor is a human donor in good health (CMV status not recorded). Some clones in this sample may be carry-over from other donors' samples. The CDR3 nucleotides are TGTGCCAGCAGCTTTAACCCGGGCCTCCGAGAGGGTGAGTTCTTC. This gives the protein CASSFNPGLREGEFF.